This entry is about one T cell receptor (beta chain). The data originate from a study of blood T cell repertoires in COVID-19. Study at large: Sample material is recorded as cDNA or gDNA derived from T cells, B-cell-depleted T cells, or PBMCs.

V was shortened by 11 bases and J by 5 bases, with 21 bases between the two germline ends. Germline assignment: CDR1 LNHDA and CDR2 SQIVND (reference sequence). The CDR3 spans 15 residues. Original analysis: By means of reference gene primer amplification, nucleated cell counts were estimated. Clones were sequenced by immunoSEQ multiplex PCR, and TCRdb holds only the in-frame ones, with some missing. V and J calls and clone size are those listed in that table; D and trimming were worked out from the DNA. The profile shows roughly 200,000 clones, around 85% of them singletons. Followed over time, Seattle patients had been enrolled while infection was active.

The V and J genes are TRBV19 and TRBJ2-2, with D perhaps TRBD1 (6 bases). The TCR originated in a person aged 65 to 79 with COVID-19, enrolled during active disease. Sequenced: peripheral blood. Written as DNA, the CDR3 is TGTGCCGTAGGATGGGGGCCGACGGGTACCGGGGAGCTGTTTTTT. Protein product: CAVGWGPTGTGELFF.